This entry features one TCR beta chain sequence. Germline V CDR1 and CDR2: SGHRS, YFSETQ. V was pared by 0 bases and J by 7 bases, with 11 bases between. The CDR3 has 14 amino acids. TCRdb passed the RT-PCR reads through MiXCR, listing each CDR3 protein once. The sample includes about 680,000 distinct CDR3 sequences, 14% of them seen just once. The rearrangement joins TRBV5-1 to TRBJ2-1, with D possibly matching TRBD1 (5 bases). Sequencing used memory CD4+ T cells from blood. The sequence was collected from a female donor in good health, serving as a healthy control. Here the CDR3 DNA reads TGCGCCAGCAGCTTGGGGGCAGGGTTGAATGAGCAGTTCTTC. Residues: CASSLGAGLNEQFF.